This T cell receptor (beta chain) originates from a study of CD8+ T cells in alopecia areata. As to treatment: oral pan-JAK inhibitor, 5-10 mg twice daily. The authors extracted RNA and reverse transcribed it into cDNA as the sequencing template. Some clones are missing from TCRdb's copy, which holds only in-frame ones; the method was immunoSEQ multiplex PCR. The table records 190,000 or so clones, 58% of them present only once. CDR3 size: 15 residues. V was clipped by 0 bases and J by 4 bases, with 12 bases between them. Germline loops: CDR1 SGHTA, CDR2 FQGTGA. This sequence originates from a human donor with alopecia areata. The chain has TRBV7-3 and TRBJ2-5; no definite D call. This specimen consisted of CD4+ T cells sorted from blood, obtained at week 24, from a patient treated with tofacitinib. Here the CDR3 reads CASSLTLGFGETQYF. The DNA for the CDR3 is TGTGCCAGCAGCTTAACGTTAGGGTTTGGAGAGACCCAGTACTTC. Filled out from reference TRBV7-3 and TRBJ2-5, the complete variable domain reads GAGVSQTPSNKVTEKGKYVELRCDPISGHTALYWYRQSLGQGPEFLIYFQGTGAADDSGLPNDRFFAVRPEGSVSTLKIQRTERGDSAVYLCASSLTLGFGETQYFGPGTRLLVL.